This T cell receptor (beta chain) was captured by sequencing in a study of PD-L1 blockade in urothelial cancer. Background on the study: There were a median of about 140,000 T cells in blood samples. Study observations and caveats: Enhanced expansion of tumor-associated blood clones at 3 weeks characterized durable-benefit patients.

Assay used: immunoSEQ multiplex PCR; TCRdb lists only in-frame clones, some missing. The table lists about 76,000 clones, 91% of them singletons, with more than 0.85% in the top ten. Noted time point: peripheral blood 6 weeks after treatment start. Each individual provided 1 to 8 samples (taken pretreatment and on-treatment). The CDR3 has 12 amino acids. Germline CDR1 is ENHRY and CDR2 is SYGVKD. V was cut by 7 bases and J by 1 base, with 4 bases left in between. In the case of this clone: The antigen remains unidentified.

The J gene is TRBJ2-2, the V gene TRBV10-3; D unresolved. The TCR originated in a woman of 80 years or more with urothelial cancer. Sequencing was performed on PBMCs, taken around atezolizumab (anti-PD-L1) treatment. The CDR3 spells CAITGNTGELFF. CDR3 DNA sequence: TGTGCCATCACCGGGAACACCGGGGAGCTGTTTTTT.